Shown below are 17 T cell receptor beta chains from a single sample sequenced in a study of cytomegalovirus exposure and HLA in healthy donors. 60 Vbeta and 13 Jbeta primers were used in PCR. The data were produced by immunoSEQ multiplex PCR, yet TCRdb's version contains in-frame clones alone and is incomplete. Of more than 25,000 clones in the sample, about two thirds were seen once. The material sequenced was PBMCs. These receptors originate from a woman in her fifties or sixties in good health and CMV-seronegative.

The chain links TRBV6-5 to TRBJ2-5; 7 bases are a match to TRBD2. Per the germline V gene, CDR1 is MNHEY and CDR2 is SVGAGI. V shed 8 bases, J shed 5 bases, and the junction held 8 bases outside the gene matches. The CDR3 is made up of 13 amino acids. This CDR3 is CASGGTSVETQYF. The CDR3 bases are TGTGCCAGCGGGGGAACTAGCGTGGAGACCCAGTACTTC.

CDR3 region: CATSRITSTDTQYF. The CDR3 bases are TGTGCCACCAGCAGAATAACTAGCACAGATACGCAGTATTTT. The chain uses TRBV15 and TRBJ2-3, with D unresolved. CDR1 and CDR2 (germline): LNHNV, YYDKDF (reference sequence). V was pared by 2 bases and J by 0 bases, with 6 bases between. This CDR3 comprises 14 residues.

The genes are TRBV6-1 and TRBJ1-5; TRBD1 matches 11 bases. Looked up from germline, CDR1 is MNHNS and CDR2 is SASEGT. Germline trimming cut 6 bases from V and 4 bases from J; bases unmatched to any gene: 5. This CDR3 is built from 15 residues. The CDR3 DNA follows: TGTGCCAGCAGCTACCGGGACAGGGGGAATCAGCCCCAGCATTTT. It is translated as CASSYRDRGNQPQHF.

This clone is a singleton in its sample. The rearrangement links TRBV5-4 to TRBJ1-1; 7 bases line up with TRBD1. V dropped 4 bases and J dropped 3; count of bases not matched to a gene: 6. The CDR3 covers 14 residues. CDR1 is SGHNT, CDR2 YYREEE, per germline (reference sequence). The chain's CDR3 is CASSPQGKDTEAFF. The CDR3 nucleotides are TGTGCCAGCAGCCCACAGGGGAAGGACACTGAAGCTTTCTTT.

This clone showed up just once. Different DNA sequences within this sample yield the same CDR3. The rearrangement joins TRBV28 to TRBJ2-7; 7 bases are shared with TRBD2. V was clipped by 6 bases and J by 9 bases; unmatched bases: 14. The CDR3 covers 14 residues. CDR1 and CDR2 from the germline V gene are MDHEN and SYDVKM. CDR3 residues: CASSPGLEERLQYF. The CDR3 bases are TGTGCCAGCAGCCCAGGACTAGAGGAAAGGTTGCAGTACTTC.

This clone was counted a few times. The chain employs TRBV2 and TRBJ1-1, with unresolved D. Germline-derived CDR1 and CDR2 are SNHLY and FYNNEI. V shed 4 bases and J shed 2 bases, with 11 bases lying between them. The CDR3 contains 14 residues. The CDR3 reads CASSAGGINTEAFF. The CDR3 DNA reads as TGTGCCAGCAGTGCCGGAGGGATAAACACTGAAGCTTTCTTT.

This clone appeared a few times. This chain uses TRBV19 with TRBJ1-1; TRBD1 matches at 7 bases. CDR3 size: 13 residues. Germline values: CDR1 LNHDA, CDR2 SQIVND (reference sequence). With 6 bases clipped from V and 2 bases from J, the junction kept 3 bases outside the gene matches. CDR3 nucleotides: TGTGCCAGTAGGGGACAGCTAAACACTGAAGCTTTCTTT. This codes for CASRGQLNTEAFF.

The chain combines TRBV29-1 with TRBJ2-3, with 7 bases aligning to TRBD2. V lost 0 bases to trimming and J lost 5 bases; unmatched junction nucleotides: 5. Germline-derived CDR1 and CDR2 are SQVTM and ANQGSEA. CDR3 length: 14 amino acids. In DNA, the CDR3 is TGCAGCGTTGAAGATCGGGAGGAAGTAGATACGCAGTATTTT. It is translated as CSVEDREEVDTQYF.

The table lists this clone with a count of one. V is TRBV28 and J is TRBJ1-2, with TRBD1 matching over 8 bases. Germline loops: CDR1 MDHEN, CDR2 SYDVKM. J lost 4 bases, V lost 10 bases, and 8 bases had no gene match. There are 13 residues in the CDR3. CDR3 region: CATVPGGPYGYTF. The CDR3 DNA follows: TGTGCCACCGTACCAGGGGGCCCCTATGGCTACACCTTC.

V is TRBV5-1 and J is TRBJ2-5; D perhaps matches TRBD2 (5 bases). This CDR3 comprises 12 residues. The germline V gene has CDR1 SGHRS and CDR2 YFSETQ. V was trimmed by 4 bases and J by 4 bases, leaving 8 bases between them. The CDR3 loop reads CASSLLGETQYF. The CDR3 DNA sequence: TGCGCCAGCAGCCTACTAGGAGAGACCCAGTACTTC.

The rearrangement joins TRBV29-1 to TRBJ1-1; D remains ambiguous. The CDR3 length is 10 residues. Trimming pared 2 bases from V and 6 bases from J, leaving 4 bases between. Per germline, CDR1 SQVTM and CDR2 ANQGSEA. As DNA, the CDR3 is TGCAGCGTTGAACACTCTGAAGCTTTCTTT. It translates to CSVEHSEAFF. The whole variable domain, filled in from reference TRBV29-1 and TRBJ1-1, reads SAVISQKPSRDICQRGTSLTIQCQVDSQVTMMFWYRQQPGQSLTLIATANQGSEATYESGFVIDKFPISRPNLTFSTLTVSNMSPEDSSIYLCSVEHSEAFFGQGTRLTVV.

The CDR3 DNA reads as TGCGCCAGCATCCTGGGTCAGGGTGGCACCTACGAGCAGTACTTC. This gives the protein CASILGQGGTYEQYF. V gene TRBV10-2 combines with J gene TRBJ2-7; possibly TRBD1 for D (5 bases). The CDR3 is 15 amino acids. The germline CDR1 and CDR2 sequences are WSHSY and SAAADI. V was trimmed by 7 bases and J by 2 bases, leaving 18 bases between them.

This clone was detected a few times. The genes are TRBV7-8 and TRBJ1-5; the match to TRBD1 covers 8 bases. The J segment lost 7 bases and the V segment lost 4 bases, leaving 3 bases of the junction unmatched. The CDR3 consists of 13 residues. Germline values: CDR1 SGHVS, CDR2 FQNEAQ. The CDR3, as DNA: TGTGCCAGCAGCTCAAGACAGGGGCAGCCCCAGCATTTT. This encodes CASSSRQGQPQHF.

The V and J genes are TRBV5-5 and TRBJ1-2; D remains unclear. This CDR3 spans 13 amino acids. Per the germline V gene, CDR1 is SGHKS and CDR2 is YYEKEE (reference sequence). The V end was cut by 2 bases, the J end by 0 bases, with 5 bases between. In DNA, the CDR3 is TGTGCCAGCAGCTTACCAGCTAACTATGGCTACACCTTC. It encodes CASSLPANYGYTF.

This clone has only a few counts. The chain couples TRBV7-9 to TRBJ1-1; D is undetermined. V lost 5 bases, J lost 6 bases, and 10 bases lay in between. The CDR3 is 12 amino acids. Germline V gene sequence: CDR1 SEHNR, CDR2 FQNEAQ (reference sequence). In DNA form, the CDR3 reads TGTGCCAGCAGCCTCTCTCTTTCTGAAGCTTTCTTT. Translated: CASSLSLSEAFF.

This clone was recorded only once. The chain joins TRBV19 to TRBJ1-2; D perhaps matches TRBD1 (6 bases). Trimming removed 6 bases from V and 8 bases from J, with 25 bases in between. The CDR3 spans 16 residues. The germline V gene has CDR1 LNHDA and CDR2 SQIVND (reference sequence). The CDR3 reads CASSLASGTPLLGYTF. The CDR3 DNA sequence: TGTGCCAGTAGCCTCGCAAGCGGGACACCACTCTTAGGCTACACCTTC.

Here the CDR3 reads CASSERGSPTDTQYF. For the CDR3, the DNA is TGTGCCAGCAGTGAGAGGGGGAGCCCTACAGATACGCAGTATTTT. The chain carries TRBV25-1 and TRBJ2-3, with a weak D call TRBD1 (6 bases). The CDR3 length is 15 residues. Germline CDR1 and CDR2: MGHDK and SYGVNS. V was clipped by 3 bases and J by 3 bases, with 13 bases between them.